The rows below give T cell receptor beta chains drawn from one sample of a study of graft-versus-host responses after intestinal transplantation. Clones were sequenced by immunoSEQ multiplex PCR, and TCRdb holds only the in-frame ones, with some missing. Of tens of thousands of clones listed, 92% are singletons. Sequenced here: PBMCs, sampled 98 days after intestinal transplantation. Receptors originate from a human patient who received an intestinal transplant, so some T cells may come from the graft donor. The CDR3 runs from the conserved cysteine through the conserved F or W. A D gene is named only where the DNA matches it firmly. The size field is filled for only some rows; it gives once, few, many or a size class.

D,V,size,J,DNA,CDR3
.,TRBV9,.,TRBJ1-3,TGTGCCAGCAGCACTGGCGGGACACAAGGAAACACCATATATTTT,CASSTGGTQGNTIYF
.,TRBV6-4,.,TRBJ2-1,TGTGCCAGCAGTGACCCCAAAGTAACTCTTAGGAATGAGCAGTTCTTC,CASSDPKVTLRNEQFF
.,TRBV5-8,.,TRBJ2-7,TGTGCCAGCAGCATGCCGTTCTGGGGGGAAGTTTATTTGAGCTCCTACGAGCAGTACTTC,CASSMPFWGEVYLSSYEQYF
TRBD2,TRBV27,.,TRBJ2-3,TGTGCCAGCAGAAGAAGGGGACTAGCGGGAGAAGATACGCAGTATTTT,CASRRRGLAGEDTQYF
.,TRBV7-2,.,TRBJ1-1,TGTGCCAGCAGCTTAGATGGGCAGAACACTGAAGCTTTCTTT,CASSLDGQNTEAFF
.,TRBV11-2,.,TRBJ2-6,TGTGCCAGCAGTCGATTGGTGGGGGCTGGGGCCAACGTCCTGACTTTC,CASSRLVGAGANVLTF
.,TRBV28,.,TRBJ2-7,TGTGCCAGCAGTTTATCTGGGGTAGGCGAGCAGTACTTC,CASSLSGVGEQYF
.,TRBV5-1,once,TRBJ1-2,TGCGCCAGCAGCTTGGGGCAGCTTTATGGCTACACCTTC,CASSLGQLYGYTF
TRBD2,TRBV7-6,.,TRBJ2-4,TGTGCCAGCAGCTCGGGACTAGCGGAGGAAAACATTCAGTACTTC,CASSSGLAEENIQYF
.,TRBV6-4,.,TRBJ2-1,TGTGCCAGCAGTGTAGGGGGGGCCTCCTACAATGAGCAGTTCTTC,CASSVGGASYNEQFF
TRBD2,TRBV4-2,.,TRBJ2-5,TGTGCCAGCAGCCAAGATGAAGCGGGGGGGTGGGAGACCCAGTACTTC,CASSQDEAGGWETQYF
.,TRBV29-1,.,TRBJ2-3,TGCAGCGTTGTGGTACAGGACCTCACAGATACGCAGTATTTT,CSVVVQDLTDTQYF
TRBD2,TRBV7-6,.,TRBJ2-5,TGTGCCAGCAGCTCCGGGACTAGCGGGGGTGAAGAGACCCAGTACTTC,CASSSGTSGGEETQYF
.,TRBV25-1,.,TRBJ2-5,TGTGCCAGCAGTGGTGAGACCCAGTACTTC,CASSGETQYF
.,TRBV6-1,.,TRBJ2-5,TGTGCCAGCAGTGTGGCCCAAGAGACCCAGTACTTC,CASSVAQETQYF
.,TRBV20-1,.,TRBJ1-2,TGCAGTGCTCCACTATGGTATGGCTACACCTTC,CSAPLWYGYTF
.,TRBV5-1,.,TRBJ1-1,TGCGCCAGCAGTGGACAGATGAACACTGAAGCTTTCTTT,CASSGQMNTEAFF
TRBD1,TRBV29-1,.,TRBJ2-5,TGCAGCGAACAGGGGGCTAATCAAGAGACCCAGTACTTC,CSEQGANQETQYF
.,TRBV11-3,.,TRBJ2-3,TGTGCCAGCAGCTTAGCTCAGGGCCCGTATTTT,CASSLAQGPYF
.,TRBV5-1,.,TRBJ2-7,TGCGCCAGCAGCTTACCGCGGCCCTACGAGCAGTACTTC,CASSLPRPYEQYF
.,TRBV27,.,TRBJ2-7,TGTGCCAGCAGTTCGGGGCCGTCATGGGGAAGTTCCTACGAGCAGTACTTC,CASSSGPSWGSSYEQYF
TRBD2,TRBV7-6,.,TRBJ2-7,TGTGCCAGCAGCCCCGCAGGGCTAGCGGACTACGAGCAGTACTTC,CASSPAGLADYEQYF
.,TRBV10-3,.,TRBJ2-5,TGTGCCATCGGGCTAGGAGAGACCCAGTACTTC,CAIGLGETQYF
TRBD1,TRBV19,once,TRBJ1-1,TGTGCCAGTAGTCCGACAGGGGCGAACACTGAAGCTTTCTTT,CASSPTGANTEAFF
.,TRBV15,.,TRBJ2-3,TGTGCCACCAGCACGGGAGTATCGGATACGCAGTATTTT,CATSTGVSDTQYF
.,TRBV6-5,.,TRBJ2-7,TGTGCCAGCAGTTTACAGGGCCAGAGCAGCTACGAGCAGTACTTC,CASSLQGQSSYEQYF
.,TRBV9,.,TRBJ2-5,TGTGCCAGCAGCGTAGGGACGGTGCAAGAGACCCAGTACTTC,CASSVGTVQETQYF
.,TRBV7-9,.,TRBJ2-1,TGTGCCAGCAGCTTAGGTCGCTGGAATGAGCAGTTCTTC,CASSLGRWNEQFF